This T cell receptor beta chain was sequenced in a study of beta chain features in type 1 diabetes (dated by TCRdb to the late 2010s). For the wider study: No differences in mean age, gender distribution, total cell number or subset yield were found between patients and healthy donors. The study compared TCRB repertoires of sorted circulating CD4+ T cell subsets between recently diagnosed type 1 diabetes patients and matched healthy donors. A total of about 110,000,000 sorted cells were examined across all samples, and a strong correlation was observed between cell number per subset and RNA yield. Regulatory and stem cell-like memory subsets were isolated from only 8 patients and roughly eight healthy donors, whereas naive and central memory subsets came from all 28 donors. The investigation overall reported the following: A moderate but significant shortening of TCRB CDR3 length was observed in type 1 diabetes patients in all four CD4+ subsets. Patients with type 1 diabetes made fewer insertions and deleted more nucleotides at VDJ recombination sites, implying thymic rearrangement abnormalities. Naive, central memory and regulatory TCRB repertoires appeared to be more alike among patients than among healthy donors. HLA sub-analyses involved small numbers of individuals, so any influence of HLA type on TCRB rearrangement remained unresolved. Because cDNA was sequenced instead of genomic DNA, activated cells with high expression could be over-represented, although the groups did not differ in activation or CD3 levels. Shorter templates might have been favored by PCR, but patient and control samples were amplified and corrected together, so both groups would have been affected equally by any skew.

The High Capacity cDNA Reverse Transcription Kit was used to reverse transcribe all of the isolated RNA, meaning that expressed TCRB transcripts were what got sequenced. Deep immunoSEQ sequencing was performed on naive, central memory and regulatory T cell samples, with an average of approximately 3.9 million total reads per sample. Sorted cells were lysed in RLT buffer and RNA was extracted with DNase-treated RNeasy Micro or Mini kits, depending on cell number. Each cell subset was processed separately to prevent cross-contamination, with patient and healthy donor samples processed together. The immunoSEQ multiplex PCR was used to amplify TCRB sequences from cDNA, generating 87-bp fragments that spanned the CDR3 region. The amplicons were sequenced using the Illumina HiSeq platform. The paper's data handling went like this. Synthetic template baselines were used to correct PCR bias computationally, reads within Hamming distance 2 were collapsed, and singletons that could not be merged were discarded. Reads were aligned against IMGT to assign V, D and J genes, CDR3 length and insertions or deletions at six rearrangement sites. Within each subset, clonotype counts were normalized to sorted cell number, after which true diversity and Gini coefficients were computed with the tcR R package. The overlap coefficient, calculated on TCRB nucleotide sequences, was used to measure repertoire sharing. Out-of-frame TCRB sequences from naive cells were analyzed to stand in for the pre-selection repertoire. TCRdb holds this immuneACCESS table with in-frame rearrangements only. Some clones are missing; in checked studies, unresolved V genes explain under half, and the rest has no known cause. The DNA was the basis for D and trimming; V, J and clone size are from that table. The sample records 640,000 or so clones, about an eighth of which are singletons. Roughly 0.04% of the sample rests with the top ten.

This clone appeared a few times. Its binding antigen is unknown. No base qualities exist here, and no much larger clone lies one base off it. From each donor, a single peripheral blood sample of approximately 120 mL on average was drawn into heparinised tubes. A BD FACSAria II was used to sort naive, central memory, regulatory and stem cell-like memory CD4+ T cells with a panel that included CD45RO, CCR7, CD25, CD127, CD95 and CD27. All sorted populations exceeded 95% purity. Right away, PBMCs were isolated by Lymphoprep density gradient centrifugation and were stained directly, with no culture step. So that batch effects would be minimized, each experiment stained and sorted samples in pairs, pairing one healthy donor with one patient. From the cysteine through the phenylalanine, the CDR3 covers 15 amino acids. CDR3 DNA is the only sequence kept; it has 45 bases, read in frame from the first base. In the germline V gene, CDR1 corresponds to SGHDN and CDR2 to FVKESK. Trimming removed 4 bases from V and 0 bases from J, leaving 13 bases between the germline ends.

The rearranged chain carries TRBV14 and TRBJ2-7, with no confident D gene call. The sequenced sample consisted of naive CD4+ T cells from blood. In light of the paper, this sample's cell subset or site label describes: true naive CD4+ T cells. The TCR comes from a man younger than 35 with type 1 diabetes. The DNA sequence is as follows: TGTGCCAGCAGCCCTGGACCCTCGAGCTCCTACGAGCAGTACTTC. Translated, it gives CASSPGPSSSYEQYF.